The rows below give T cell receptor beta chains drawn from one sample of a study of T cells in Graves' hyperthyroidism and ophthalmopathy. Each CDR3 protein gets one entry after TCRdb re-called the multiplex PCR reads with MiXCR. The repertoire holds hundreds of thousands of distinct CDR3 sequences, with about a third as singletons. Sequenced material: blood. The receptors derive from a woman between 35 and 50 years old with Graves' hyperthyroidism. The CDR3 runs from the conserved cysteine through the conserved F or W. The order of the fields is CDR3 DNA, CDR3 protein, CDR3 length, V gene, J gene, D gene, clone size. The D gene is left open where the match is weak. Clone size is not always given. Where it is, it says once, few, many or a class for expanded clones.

cdr3_nt: TGTGCCAGTAGTCCACGGCGCGGGGGGTATACCAATCAGCCCCAGCATTTT
cdr3_aa: CASSPRRGGYTNQPQHF
cdr3_length: 17
v_call: TRBV19
j_call: TRBJ1-5
d_call: -
clone_size: few

cdr3_nt: TGTGCCACCACTAGCGGCCAAGAGACCCAGTACTTC
cdr3_aa: CATTSGQETQYF
cdr3_length: 12
v_call: TRBV7-9
j_call: TRBJ2-5
d_call: TRBD2
clone_size: many

cdr3_nt: TGTGCCAGCAGCTTGGGCAAGACTGGCTACACCTTC
cdr3_aa: CASSLGKTGYTF
cdr3_length: 12
v_call: TRBV5-8
j_call: TRBJ1-2
d_call: -
clone_size: many

cdr3_nt: TGTGCCAGCAGTTACCCGGGACAGGGAGCAGCTAACTATGGCTACACCTTC
cdr3_aa: CASSYPGQGAANYGYTF
cdr3_length: 17
v_call: TRBV19
j_call: TRBJ1-2
d_call: TRBD1
clone_size: -

cdr3_nt: TGCGCCAGCAGCCAAGATGTGGGACAGACCTATGGCTACACCTTC
cdr3_aa: CASSQDVGQTYGYTF
cdr3_length: 15
v_call: TRBV4-1
j_call: TRBJ1-2
d_call: TRBD1
clone_size: few

cdr3_nt: TGTGCCAGCAGTTACAGACAGGCCGGGGAGCTGTTTTTT
cdr3_aa: CASSYRQAGELFF
cdr3_length: 13
v_call: TRBV6-5
j_call: TRBJ2-2
d_call: -
clone_size: -

cdr3_nt: TGTGCCATCAGTGGTAGCGGGAGCTATAACGAGCAGTACTTC
cdr3_aa: CAISGSGSYNEQYF
cdr3_length: 14
v_call: TRBV10-3
j_call: TRBJ2-7
d_call: TRBD2
clone_size: once

cdr3_nt: TGTGCCACCAGTGAGTCGGGACAGGGGGCTGGTCAGCCCCAGCATTTT
cdr3_aa: CATSESGQGAGQPQHF
cdr3_length: 16
v_call: TRBV24-1
j_call: TRBJ1-5
d_call: TRBD1
clone_size: -

cdr3_nt: TGTGCCAGCAGCTTGACGGGGGTCCCACAAGAGACCCAGTACTTC
cdr3_aa: CASSLTGVPQETQYF
cdr3_length: 15
v_call: TRBV7-9
j_call: TRBJ2-5
d_call: -
clone_size: many

cdr3_nt: TGTGCCAGCAGTTACCAGGGGACTTATTACGAGCAGTACTTC
cdr3_aa: CASSYQGTYYEQYF
cdr3_length: 14
v_call: TRBV2
j_call: TRBJ2-7
d_call: -
clone_size: -

cdr3_nt: TGTGCCAGCAGCCAAGAGGTCGGGAGCCTTGATGAAAAACTGTTTTTT
cdr3_aa: CASSQEVGSLDEKLFF
cdr3_length: 16
v_call: TRBV7-9
j_call: TRBJ1-4
d_call: -
clone_size: -

cdr3_nt: TGTGCCACTGCACAGGGGATCAAGTACGAGCAGTACTTC
cdr3_aa: CATAQGIKYEQYF
cdr3_length: 13
v_call: TRBV19
j_call: TRBJ2-7
d_call: TRBD1
clone_size: many

cdr3_nt: TGTGCCAGCAGCTTAGGACTGGAGGATGAAGCTTTCTTT
cdr3_aa: CASSLGLEDEAFF
cdr3_length: 13
v_call: TRBV7-6
j_call: TRBJ1-1
d_call: -
clone_size: many

cdr3_nt: TGTGCCAGTAGTATCGGGTTTGTAGCGGGAGACAGCGTATTCTACGAGCAGTACTTC
cdr3_aa: CASSIGFVAGDSVFYEQYF
cdr3_length: 19
v_call: TRBV19
j_call: TRBJ2-7
d_call: TRBD2
clone_size: -

cdr3_nt: TGCGCCAGCAGCTTGGATCATAGAGGTTACTCTGGAAATACCATATATTTT
cdr3_aa: CASSLDHRGYSGNTIYF
cdr3_length: 17
v_call: TRBV5-1
j_call: TRBJ1-3
d_call: -
clone_size: -

cdr3_nt: TGTGCCAGCAGGGGGCCGCACCTCAATCAGCCCCAGCATTTT
cdr3_aa: CASRGPHLNQPQHF
cdr3_length: 14
v_call: TRBV5-6
j_call: TRBJ1-5
d_call: -
clone_size: -

cdr3_nt: TGCAGCCCTACACAGGCCACGCAGGGGACTAACTATGGCTACACCTTC
cdr3_aa: CSPTQATQGTNYGYTF
cdr3_length: 16
v_call: TRBV29-1
j_call: TRBJ1-2
d_call: -
clone_size: many

cdr3_nt: TGTGCCAGCAGGACCGACCCGGCAGACGGAAAACTGTTTTTT
cdr3_aa: CASRTDPADGKLFF
cdr3_length: 14
v_call: TRBV6-5
j_call: TRBJ1-4
d_call: -
clone_size: -

cdr3_nt: TGCAGCGTTATGGGGACAGGGGGCTCCTACGAGCAGTACTTC
cdr3_aa: CSVMGTGGSYEQYF
cdr3_length: 14
v_call: TRBV29-1
j_call: TRBJ2-7
d_call: TRBD1
clone_size: many

cdr3_nt: TGTGCCAGCATACGGGTCATCAATTCACCCCTCCACTTT
cdr3_aa: CASIRVINSPLHF
cdr3_length: 13
v_call: TRBV2
j_call: TRBJ1-6
d_call: -
clone_size: many

cdr3_nt: TGTGCCAGCGAGAGGCCGAACCAAGAGACCCAGTACTTC
cdr3_aa: CASERPNQETQYF
cdr3_length: 13
v_call: TRBV7-2
j_call: TRBJ2-5
d_call: -
clone_size: few

cdr3_nt: TGTGCCAGCAGCTTAGAAGGGGCAGGGCGGACCTATGGCTACACCTTC
cdr3_aa: CASSLEGAGRTYGYTF
cdr3_length: 16
v_call: TRBV11-2
j_call: TRBJ1-2
d_call: -
clone_size: -

cdr3_nt: TGTGCCACTCAACAGGGTCTGGATGGGGAGACCCAGTACTTC
cdr3_aa: CATQQGLDGETQYF
cdr3_length: 14
v_call: TRBV10-3
j_call: TRBJ2-5
d_call: -
clone_size: -

cdr3_nt: TGTGCCAGTTTGACAGGGGGATACACCGGGGAGCTGTTTTTT
cdr3_aa: CASLTGGYTGELFF
cdr3_length: 14
v_call: TRBV12-3/TRBV12-4
j_call: TRBJ2-2
d_call: TRBD1
clone_size: -

cdr3_nt: TGTGCCAGCAGCCTAGACACCTTTAGCAATCAGCCCCAGCATTTT
cdr3_aa: CASSLDTFSNQPQHF
cdr3_length: 15
v_call: TRBV12-3/TRBV12-4
j_call: TRBJ1-5
d_call: -
clone_size: -

cdr3_nt: TGTGCCAGCAGCCCGGACTACTATGGCTACACCTTC
cdr3_aa: CASSPDYYGYTF
cdr3_length: 12
v_call: TRBV7-2
j_call: TRBJ1-2
d_call: -
clone_size: many

cdr3_nt: TGTGCCAGCAGTTTATCCCGGGAACGCTATGGCTACACCTTC
cdr3_aa: CASSLSRERYGYTF
cdr3_length: 14
v_call: TRBV27
j_call: TRBJ1-2
d_call: -
clone_size: few

cdr3_nt: TGTGCCAGCAGCTTGAGGGGACTAGCCAACGAGCAGTACTTC
cdr3_aa: CASSLRGLANEQYF
cdr3_length: 14
v_call: TRBV5-4
j_call: TRBJ2-7
d_call: TRBD2
clone_size: -

cdr3_nt: TGTGCCAGCAGTGATCCCGGGACTACAACTAATGAAAAACTGTTTTTT
cdr3_aa: CASSDPGTTTNEKLFF
cdr3_length: 16
v_call: TRBV12-3/TRBV12-4
j_call: TRBJ1-4
d_call: -
clone_size: few

cdr3_nt: TGTGCCGTGCAGGGGGCAGAGACCCAGTACTTC
cdr3_aa: CAVQGAETQYF
cdr3_length: 11
v_call: TRBV10-3
j_call: TRBJ2-5
d_call: TRBD1
clone_size: many

cdr3_nt: TGTGCCAGCAGCAGCGAAAGGATTACCTACGAGCAGTACTTC
cdr3_aa: CASSSERITYEQYF
cdr3_length: 14
v_call: TRBV10-3
j_call: TRBJ2-7
d_call: -
clone_size: -

cdr3_nt: TGTGCCAGCAGCTTACAGGGAGGCATTGGTGAAAAACTGTTTTTT
cdr3_aa: CASSLQGGIGEKLFF
cdr3_length: 15
v_call: TRBV7-2
j_call: TRBJ1-4
d_call: -
clone_size: many

cdr3_nt: TGCAGTGCTCGGATGCGACAGGGATTCTCTGGGGCCAACGTCCTGACTTTC
cdr3_aa: CSARMRQGFSGANVLTF
cdr3_length: 17
v_call: TRBV20-1
j_call: TRBJ2-6
d_call: TRBD1
clone_size: -

cdr3_nt: TGTGCCAGCAGCTGGGGGGGGGGACGACAAGAGACCCAGTACTTC
cdr3_aa: CASSWGGGRQETQYF
cdr3_length: 15
v_call: TRBV7-2
j_call: TRBJ2-5
d_call: TRBD2
clone_size: -

cdr3_nt: TGTGCCTGGGACAGATACTCTGGAAACACCATATATTTT
cdr3_aa: CAWDRYSGNTIYF
cdr3_length: 13
v_call: TRBV11-1
j_call: TRBJ1-3
d_call: TRBD1
clone_size: -

cdr3_nt: TGTGCCAGCCAGGGTTCTCTCCTTTCTTTCTTT
cdr3_aa: CASQGSLLSFF
cdr3_length: 11
v_call: TRBV19
j_call: TRBJ1-1
d_call: -
clone_size: few

cdr3_nt: TGCAGTGCCCCCGACAGGGGGTCGGACCAGCCCCAGCATTTT
cdr3_aa: CSAPDRGSDQPQHF
cdr3_length: 14
v_call: TRBV20-1
j_call: TRBJ1-5
d_call: TRBD1
clone_size: -

cdr3_nt: TGTGCCAGCACCGTGGGGGGGGCCACTGAAGCTTTCTTT
cdr3_aa: CASTVGGATEAFF
cdr3_length: 13
v_call: TRBV5-4
j_call: TRBJ1-1
d_call: -
clone_size: -

cdr3_nt: TGCGCCAGCAGCCAAGATTGGGTAGGCGGGGAGACCCAGTACTTC
cdr3_aa: CASSQDWVGGETQYF
cdr3_length: 15
v_call: TRBV4-3
j_call: TRBJ2-5
d_call: -
clone_size: -

cdr3_nt: TGTGCCACCAGCAGAGTTAAAGGACAGGGGGCGGTCGGCTACACCTTC
cdr3_aa: CATSRVKGQGAVGYTF
cdr3_length: 16
v_call: TRBV15
j_call: TRBJ1-2
d_call: TRBD1
clone_size: many

cdr3_nt: TGTGCCAGCGGACTAAGGGGGCCTGAAGCTTTCTTT
cdr3_aa: CASGLRGPEAFF
cdr3_length: 12
v_call: TRBV12-3/TRBV12-4
j_call: TRBJ1-1
d_call: TRBD1
clone_size: -